The entry below gives a single T cell receptor (beta chain) sequence along with its context. The junction does not match germline at one end; this may be a read error. This specimen comes from a study of control samples from healthy donors and cancer patients. The CDR3 is 16 residues long. Per germline, CDR1 KGHDR and CDR2 SFDVKD. Method: immunoSEQ multiplex PCR; TCRdb's copy keeps in-frame clones and lacks some. The sample lists about 150,000 clones; about 93% were seen once. This clonotype was obtained from a man aged 50 or older in good health. V is TRBV24-1 and J is TRBJ2-2; 9 nucleotides match TRBD1. Source material: blood. CDR3: CATSTTGTGNPGELFF. CDR3 DNA sequence: TGTGCCACCAGTACAACCGGGACAGGGAACCCCGGGGAGCTGTTTTTT.